This T cell receptor (beta chain) was sequenced in a study of cytomegalovirus exposure and HLA in healthy donors. Whole-study results and caveats: First-cohort TCR clusters tended to co-occur in the 90 to 150 validation repertoires, a later analysis found.

Repertoires were generated with immunoSEQ multiplex PCR, while TCRdb's copy carries only in-frame clones and drops some. The sample shows around 400,000 clones, 75% to 90% of them seen only once. The CDR3 runs 15 residues. Germline assignment: CDR1 MNHNS and CDR2 SASEGT. V shed 11 bases, J shed 9 bases, and the junction held 14 bases outside the gene matches. A remark on this clone: Its specificity is not known.

The sequence derives from a woman between 18 and 29 years old in good health and CMV-seronegative. What was sequenced was PBMCs. This rearrangement joins TRBV6-1 to TRBJ2-1; the match to TRBD2 covers 12 bases. The CDR3 loop reads CASWRGTSGLGEQFF. The CDR3 DNA is TGTGCCTCCTGGCGGGGGACTAGCGGGTTAGGTGAGCAGTTCTTC.